This T cell receptor (beta chain) was captured by sequencing in a study of blood T cell repertoires in COVID-19. The germline V and J ends were trimmed by 5 bases and 6 bases, with 13 bases remaining between them. CDR1 is GTSNPN, CDR2 SVGIG, per germline (reference sequence). The CDR3 has 13 residues. Participants' own reports of clinical history determined their cohort assignment. Assay used: immunoSEQ multiplex PCR; TCRdb lists only in-frame clones, some missing. The sample consists of over 200,000 clones, approximately 86% of them appearing once. Specimen: PBMCs or T cells enriched from blood (not recorded which). The gene calls are TRBV30 and TRBJ2-2; D call uncertain. This receptor was identified in a man aged 18 to 30 with acute COVID-19. The CDR3 spells CAWGAEIAGELFF. The CDR3 DNA follows: TGTGCCTGGGGTGCGGAGATCGCCGGGGAGCTGTTTTTT.